This passage covers 16 T cell receptor beta chains from one sample sequenced in a study of CD4 T cells in relation to SARS-CoV-2 and coronaviruses. The unexposed donors gave CD4+ T cells in about 2010-2018, prior to COVID-19. After about 10 days of culture, CD4+ T cells were isolated. Some clones are missing from TCRdb's copy, which holds only in-frame ones; the method was immunoSEQ multiplex PCR. This sample carries tens of thousands of clones, around four fifths of them seen once, and the ten largest clones take around 16%. The antigens of these receptors remain unknown. The sample taken for sequencing was CD4+ T cells from PBMCs, cultured in vitro. These receptors all come from a human donor in good health.

The chain recombines TRBV7-9 with TRBJ1-2; D is possibly TRBD1 (5 bases). The CDR3 is 15 residues long. Germline CDR1 reads SEHNR; CDR2 reads FQNEAQ (reference sequence). The V end lost 3 bases, the J end lost 0 bases, and 11 bases lay between the germline ends. The CDR3 DNA reads TGTGCCAGCAGCTTGGCGGGACGAGCTAACTATGGCTACACCTTC. This translates into CASSLAGRANYGYTF. Supplemented by reference TRBV7-9 and TRBJ1-2, the full variable domain reads DTGVSQNPRHKITKRGQNVTFRCDPISEHNRLYWYRQTLGQGPEFLTYFQNEAQLEKSRLLSDRFSAERPKGSFSTLEIQRTEQGDSAMYLCASSLAGRANYGYTFGSGTRLTVV.

The chain couples TRBV29-1 to TRBJ1-1; 10 bases match TRBD1. The CDR3 loop spans 14 amino acids. The trim removed 0 bases at V and 4 bases at J, leaving 2 bases unmatched. Germline V gives CDR1 SQVTM, CDR2 ANQGSEA. The CDR3 loop reads CSVEDRQGATEAFF. CDR3 bases: TGCAGCGTTGAAGATCGACAGGGGGCCACTGAAGCTTTCTTT.

The chain couples TRBV30 to TRBJ1-5; 10 bases map to TRBD1. Germline lookup yields CDR1 GTSNPN and CDR2 SVGIG (reference sequence). The CDR3 has 15 amino acids. The trim removed 5 bases at V and 7 bases at J, leaving 11 bases unmatched. CDR3 sequence reads: CAWDTGTGARQPQHF. CDR3 bases: TGTGCCTGGGATACCGGGACAGGGGCCCGGCAGCCCCAGCATTTT.

The chain uses TRBV6-4 and TRBJ1-1; D is possibly TRBD1 (6 bases). Trimming took off 7 bases at V and 1 base at J, with 13 bases between the two ends. The CDR3 runs to 14 residues. Germline CDR1 reads MRHNA; CDR2 reads SNTAGT. CDR3 in DNA: TGTGCCAGCACCGCGGACAGAAAGAACACTGAAGCTTTCTTT. Translated, it gives CASTADRKNTEAFF.

This sequence joins TRBV6-5 and TRBJ1-5, with D possibly being TRBD1 (5 bases). The CDR3 contains 13 residues. The V and J ends lost 7 bases and 4 bases respectively, with 11 bases between them. Looked up from germline, CDR1 is MNHEY and CDR2 is SVGAGI. Here the CDR3 reads CASTRRVNQPQHF. The CDR3 coding sequence is TGTGCCAGCACGCGCAGGGTAAATCAGCCCCAGCATTTT.

The J gene is TRBJ1-1, the V gene TRBV10-3; 7 nucleotides align to TRBD1. The CDR3 extends over 13 amino acids. Germline lookup yields CDR1 ENHRY and CDR2 SYGVKD. V was pared by 4 bases and J by 5 bases, with 4 bases of the junction left unmatched. The CDR3 spells CAISGQGRTEAFF. The CDR3 nucleotides read TGTGCCATCAGTGGACAGGGTAGGACTGAAGCTTTCTTT.

The chain joins TRBV5-1 to TRBJ2-2, with 8 positions matching TRBD1. The CDR3 sequence is 15 residues long. In germline, CDR1 is SGHRS, CDR2 YFSETQ. V lost 4 bases to trimming and J lost 1 base; unmatched junction nucleotides: 3. In DNA form, the CDR3 reads TGCGCCAGCAGCCACGGGACAGGGAACACCGGGGAGCTGTTTTTT. Encoded protein: CASSHGTGNTGELFF.

The chain links TRBV24-1 to TRBJ2-1; 9 positions match TRBD2. CDR1 and CDR2 from the germline V gene are KGHDR and SFDVKD. CDR3 size: 15 residues. V was clipped by 3 bases and J by 4 bases; unmatched bases: 3. CDR3 in amino acids: CATSDGSGGYNEQFF. The CDR3 bases are TGTGCCACCAGTGATGGTAGCGGGGGTTACAATGAGCAGTTCTTC.

The V call is TRBV20-1, the J call TRBJ2-1, with D uncertain. V was clipped by 3 bases and J by 8 bases, with 11 bases between them. Germline values: CDR1 DFQATT, CDR2 SNEGSKA (reference sequence). The CDR3 is made up of 12 amino acids. The CDR3 DNA reads as TGCAGTGCTAGTTACCGGGCCGATGAGCAGTTCTTC. Its translation: CSASYRADEQFF.

The table lists this clone with a count of one. This chain uses TRBV6-1 with TRBJ1-6; TRBD1 matches at 12 bases. Germline CDR1 and CDR2: MNHNS and SASEGT. This CDR3 is 17 amino acids long. The ends lost 3 bases at V and 10 bases at J; junction bases unmatched: 10. DNA for the CDR3: TGTGCCAGCAGTGACCTCCAGGGGGACAGGGGGCGATCACCCCTCCACTTT. Translating it yields CASSDLQGDRGRSPLHF.

The chain recombines TRBV19 with TRBJ1-2; D may be TRBD1 (5 bases). Germline V CDR1 and CDR2: LNHDA, SQIVND (reference sequence). Trimming stripped 5 bases from V and 8 bases from J, with 15 bases between. The CDR3 totals 13 residues. CDR3 nucleotide sequence: TGTGCCAGTAGTGGCTGGGGCGAAGCGGGCTACACCTTC. Translation gives CASSGWGEAGYTF.

The J gene is TRBJ1-5, the V gene TRBV12-5; 9 nucleotides line up with TRBD1. CDR1 LGHNT and CDR2 FRNRAP come from the germline V gene. The CDR3 runs 19 residues. V was pared by 0 bases and J by 2 bases, with 11 bases of the junction left unmatched. The CDR3 coding sequence is TGTGCTAGTGGTTTGGTATCCTTACAGGGGGCAGGGGGCAATCAGCCCCAGCATTTT. Its translation: CASGLVSLQGAGGNQPQHF.

This rearrangement joins TRBV15 to TRBJ1-1; possible D gene TRBD1, 6 bases. The CDR3 runs to 17 residues. Trimming cost V 3 bases and J 1 base, with 18 bases left between them. Per germline, CDR1 LNHNV and CDR2 YYDKDF (reference sequence). CDR3 in DNA: TGTGCCACCAGCAGGATACATGACAGGATCTCGAACACTGAAGCTTTCTTT. This gives the protein CATSRIHDRISNTEAFF.

The chain combines TRBV18 with TRBJ2-3, with D perhaps TRBD2 (6 bases). The V gene lost 0 bases and the J gene lost 4 bases, with 11 bases spanning the gap. The CDR3 loop spans 15 amino acids. Germline V gene lookup returns CDR1 KGHSH and CDR2 LQKENI. The chain's CDR3 is CASSPPGGLADTQYF. The CDR3 nucleotides are TGTGCCAGCTCACCACCAGGAGGGTTAGCAGATACGCAGTATTTT.

V and J are TRBV30 and TRBJ2-7, with unresolved D. The V gene's germline CDR1 is GTSNPN and CDR2 SVGIG (reference sequence). V was cut by 0 bases and J by 2 bases, with 8 bases left in between. The CDR3 is 13 amino acids. The CDR3 coding sequence is TGTGCCTGGAGTGTGGAAGGGACCTACGAGCAGTACTTC. Translated, it gives CAWSVEGTYEQYF.

The chain is built from TRBV28 and TRBJ2-7; D is ambiguous. This CDR3 comprises 14 residues. Germline V gives CDR1 MDHEN, CDR2 SYDVKM. V lost 6 bases to trimming and J lost 1 base, with 13 bases between them. Here the CDR3 DNA reads TGTGCCAGCAGCCTACCGGACGGGTCCTACGAGCAGTACTTC. As protein: CASSLPDGSYEQYF.